This TCR beta chain was found in a study of blood T cell repertoires in COVID-19. CDR1 and CDR2 (germline): SNHLY, FYNNEI. The CDR3 is 15 amino acids. V was pared by 7 bases and J by 5 bases, with 10 bases of the junction left unmatched. The sample holds one count of this clone. In the authors' methods: From reference gene primer amplification, estimates of nucleated cell counts were derived. The protocol was immunoSEQ multiplex PCR, while the TCRdb copy is restricted to in-frame clones and leaves out a portion. V and J calls and clone size are copied from that table; D and trimming were computed from the DNA. The sample has around 100,000 clones, 65% to 85% seen once.

The chain couples TRBV2 to TRBJ1-5; 8 nucleotides line up with TRBD1. This TCR came from a woman aged 55 to 70 with acute or convalescent COVID-19. The sequenced sample was peripheral blood. In DNA, the CDR3 is TGTGCCAGCACCGACAGGGGAGGTGTTGATCAGCCCCAGCATTTT. Its translation: CASTDRGGVDQPQHF.